This T cell receptor beta chain was found in a study of graft-versus-host responses after intestinal transplantation. Trimming took off 1 base at V and 4 bases at J, with 13 bases between the two ends. This CDR3 region has 15 residues. CDR1 and CDR2 from the germline V gene are LGHNA and YSLEER. Libraries were prepared by immunoSEQ multiplex PCR; TCRdb keeps only in-frame clonotypes and omits some of them. Of under 9,500 clones in the sample, 30% to 35% are singletons; the top ten hold around 4%. In its sample, this clone was seen a few times. General observations from the study: Early post-transplant HvG declines showed an association with peak circulating GvH clone levels.

Stimulators, 200,000 irradiated and violet-dye-labeled cells, were plated with 200,000 CFSE-labeled responder cells. Once the reaction had ended, proliferating CFSE-low CD3+CD4+ and CD3+CD8+ responders were sorted. The rearrangement uses TRBV4-3 and TRBJ1-2; TRBD1 might be the D (6 bases). The source was alloreactive CD8+ T cells from a mixed lymphocyte reaction culture, collected before transplantation. The subset is: CFSE-low proliferating T cells sorted from roughly six-day pre-transplant mixed lymphocyte reaction (GvH or HvG direction). The TCR was taken from a human patient who was an organ donor for intestinal transplantation. CDR3 amino acids: CASSQVAGVPYGYTF. In DNA, the CDR3 is TGCGCCAGCAGCCAAGTCGCAGGGGTCCCCTATGGCTACACCTTC.